Detailed here is one T cell receptor (beta chain). What it recognizes is unknown. The sample belongs to a study of cytomegalovirus exposure and HLA in healthy donors. The overall study: The 95 to 150 validation repertoires and the 666 first-cohort repertoires shared a platform, a later analysis reported.

The length of the CDR3 is 15 residues. Germline V CDR1 and CDR2: SQVTM, ANQGSEA. Losses at the gene ends were 1 base for V and 3 bases for J; bases not matched to a gene: 2. The donors were members of the approximately 130-subject validation cohort (separate from the roughly 670-subject first cohort). The protocol was immunoSEQ multiplex PCR, while the TCRdb copy is restricted to in-frame clones and leaves out a portion. The repertoire consists of hundreds of thousands of clones, with roughly nine tenths occurring once and the leading ten covering 9.5% to 15%. Study-wide points: Among TCR beta chains, those listed as cytomegalovirus-associated numbered more than 150.

The rearrangement uses TRBV29-1 and TRBJ2-6; TRBD1 aligns across 8 bases. Sequencing was performed on PBMCs. This TCR derives from a man younger than 30 in good health and CMV-seropositive. CDR3 region: CSVEGTGNGANVLTF. The CDR3 DNA reads TGCAGCGTTGAAGGGACAGGGAATGGGGCCAACGTCCTGACTTTC.